This TCR beta chain was observed in a study of multiple sclerosis patients with progressive multifocal leukoencephalopathy. The CDR3 runs 12 residues. From germline, CDR1 is MGHRA and CDR2 YSYEKL. Trimming removed 1 base at V and 10 bases at J, with 8 bases between. Time point described: time of PML onset. PML in natalizumab-treated patients developed after between roughly 15 and 60 months of natalizumab therapy. Some clones are missing from TCRdb's copy, which holds only in-frame ones; the method was immunoSEQ multiplex PCR. The repertoire holds tens of thousands of clones, with roughly 85% as singletons. As concerns this clone: The antigen is not known.

Overall study findings and caveats: Less diverse TRB repertoires were suggested in most PML patients. Clones expanded at PML were already present before and during natalizumab.

The chain links TRBV4-1 to TRBJ2-1; possibly TRBD2 for D (5 bases). The sequence came from a young woman with progressive multifocal leukoencephalopathy. Sample: PBMCs, taken from a patient treated with natalizumab. In nucleotides, the CDR3 is TGCGCCAGCAGCCAAGTTCGGGGAGAGCAGTTCTTC. Encoded protein: CASSQVRGEQFF.